This is a list of T cell receptor beta chains from one sample in a study of shared clonotypes between healthy human individuals. The assay was immunoSEQ multiplex PCR, and TCRdb's table has in-frame clones only and misses some. This table has around 530,000 clones, roughly four fifths appearing once. Sample: PBMCs. The source of these receptors is a middle-aged woman in good health. Some clones in this sample may be carry-over from other donors' samples. Both conserved end residues are part of each CDR3. The order of the fields is D gene, J gene, V gene, clone size, CDR3 protein, CDR3 DNA. D genes are given only for firm matches. Size is stated for part of the rows, as once, few or many counts, or as a class when the clone is expanded.

>TRBD1|TRBJ1-4|TRBV4-3|.
CASSATGEVPTNEKLFF
TGCGCCAGCAGCGCGACAGGGGAAGTACCAACTAATGAAAAACTGTTTTTT
>TRBD2|TRBJ2-3|TRBV7-9|.
CASSWPERGTDTQYF
TGTGCCAGCAGCTGGCCGGAGCGGGGAACAGATACGCAGTATTTT
>.|TRBJ2-1|TRBV7-2|.
CASRIHGQYNEQFF
TGTGCCAGCAGGATTCATGGACAGTACAATGAGCAGTTCTTC
>.|TRBJ2-7|TRBV5-4|.
CASSLQGGGAGYEQYF
TGTGCCAGCAGCCTGCAGGGGGGGGGCGCCGGATACGAGCAGTACTTC
>TRBD2|TRBJ2-3|TRBV10-3|.
CAISRLADTDTQYF
TGTGCCATCAGTCGACTAGCGGACACAGATACGCAGTATTTT
>.|TRBJ1-5|TRBV5-1|.
CASSPDSFGNQPQHF
TGCGCCAGCAGCCCGGATAGTTTTGGCAATCAGCCCCAGCATTTT
>TRBD1|TRBJ2-3|TRBV27|.
CASSADRSSTDTQYF
TGTGCCAGCAGTGCGGACAGGTCTAGCACAGATACGCAGTATTTT
>.|TRBJ2-7|TRBV28|.
CASSLRDSYYEQYF
TGTGCCAGCAGTTTAAGGGACTCTTACTACGAGCAGTACTTC
>TRBD1|TRBJ1-5|TRBV6-1|many
CASSLGQVGNQPQHF
TGTGCCAGCAGCCTAGGACAGGTCGGCAATCAGCCCCAGCATTTT
>.|TRBJ2-7|TRBV28|.
CASSLSLFGGYEQYF
TGTGCCAGCAGTTTATCCCTCTTTGGAGGCTACGAGCAGTACTTC
>TRBD1|TRBJ2-5|TRBV19|.
CASSIGGTGSLGQETQYF
TGTGCCAGTAGTATAGGGGGGACAGGGTCTCTGGGACAAGAGACCCAGTACTTC
>.|TRBJ1-3|TRBV4-1|.
CASSQEGSAGNTIYF
TGCGCCAGCAGCCAAGAAGGAAGCGCTGGAAACACCATATATTTT
>TRBD2|TRBJ2-1|TRBV7-3|few
CASSISGNNEQFF
TGTGCCAGCAGCATTAGCGGGAACAATGAGCAGTTCTTC
>TRBD2|TRBJ2-3|TRBV7-2|.
CASSLVPRAGTSGTDTQYF
TGTGCCAGCAGCTTAGTCCCACGGGCCGGGACTAGCGGCACAGATACGCAGTATTTT
>TRBD1|TRBJ2-7|TRBV7-8|.
CASSGTESYEQYF
TGTGCCAGCAGTGGGACAGAATCCTACGAGCAGTACTTC
>TRBD1|TRBJ1-5|TRBV4-1|few
CASSPRGLAEQPQHF
TGCGCCAGCAGCCCGAGGGGGCTGGCGGAGCAGCCCCAGCATTTT
>TRBD1|TRBJ1-1|TRBV7-8|.
CASSHSGTGSDTEAFF
TGTGCCAGCAGCCACTCTGGGACAGGGAGCGACACTGAAGCTTTCTTT
>.|TRBJ1-4|TRBV15|.
CATSRYGGNEKLFF
TGTGCCACCAGCAGATACGGAGGCAATGAAAAACTGTTTTTT